This T cell receptor beta chain was obtained from a study of CXCR3-negative and CXCR3-positive naive CD8 T cells (dated 2019 in TCRdb). Study-level background: In total, 130 million to 150 million TRB reads were obtained, or roughly 1.5 +/- 0.3 million reads per library. Naive subsets from 5 or 6 donors and memory cells from 3 donors were included in the TRBV-TRBJ cluster analysis. Diversity and physicochemical repertoire analyses covered around 10 donors pooled from two independent experiments. Overall study outcomes, separate from this receptor: Because surface CD5, which is linked to self-reactivity in mice, was comparable between the naive subsets, TCR interaction strength was also inferred from the physicochemical properties of TRB CDR3s. Similar TRBV-TRBJ usage was shown by naive CXCR3-negative and CXCR3-positive cells from the same donor, whereas distinct patterns were shown by memory cells. Compared with CXCR3-negative naive cells, CXCR3-positive naive cells had TRB CDR3s with higher hydrophobicity (lower Kidera factor 4), lower energy, and higher strength and volume indices. Comparably high repertoire diversity was found in both naive subsets, whereas much lower repertoire diversity was found in memory CD8+ T cells. CXCR3 expression partially decreased after cryopreservation, so most assays used freshly isolated PBMCs.

Regarding this clonotype: Its antigen is not yet known.

For each CD8+ T cell subset, flow sorting was done in triplicate, and 300,000 to 350,000 cells per subset went directly into RLT lysis buffer. To exclude memory contaminants, naive CD8+ T cells were stringently defined as CD45RO-CCR7+CD27+CD95-. Using standard density gradient centrifugation, peripheral blood mononuclear cells were isolated from buffy coats. Naive CXCR3-negative and CXCR3-positive CD8+ T cells were flow-sorted using a FACSAria III. An RNeasy Mini Kit was used to extract total RNA from the sorted cells. Inclusive of the bounding cysteine and phenylalanine, the CDR3 is 15 residues long. No DNA is listed. Sequencing was performed on a NextSeq 550. The Human TCR Profiling Kit (MiLaboratory) was used to prepare UMI-labeled 5' RACE TRB cDNA libraries. The full amount of extracted RNA was used for cDNA synthesis, and the full amount of resulting cDNA was used for PCR amplification. Libraries were prepared in parallel using an identical number of PCR cycles. The original methods were these. About 54,000 +/- 9,700 unique UMI-labeled TRB cDNA molecules per library were extracted with MIGEC and MiXCR, with at least two reads per UMI required. On average, each library contained roughly 40,000 +/- 10,000 functional in-frame TRB CDR3 nucleotide clonotypes without stop codons. After downsampling to 5000 UMI-labeled TRB molecules per sample, diversity metrics, including normalized Shannon-Wiener and Chao1, were computed in VDJtools. For the central five CDR3 residues, VDJtools calculated physicochemical properties weighted by clonotype size, namely interaction energy, strength, volume and Kidera factor 4. TCRdb reprocessed the reads into one record per CDR3 protein sequence, lacking DNA. TCRdb, not the original authors, processed these V and J calls. The data table for this sample lists tens of thousands of distinct CDR3 sequences. The ten largest make up approximately 0.6% of the sample.

The material sequenced was naive CXCR3+ CD8+ T cells from blood. In the paper's terms, the cell subset or site label means: CD45RO-CCR7+CD27+CD95- naive CD8+ T cells expressing CXCR3 (TNR3+). This clonotype originated in a human donor in good health. Some clones in this sample may be carry-over from other donors' samples. The sequence is built from TRBV12-3 or TRBV12-4 and TRBJ2-1; with no DNA, the TCRdb D assignment of TRBD2 cannot be verified. The CDR3 reads as follows: CATAQTAGGYNEQFF.